This TCR beta chain derives from a study of control samples from healthy donors and cancer patients. Sequenced by immunoSEQ multiplex PCR; TCRdb stores in-frame clones only, minus some. The table has about 95,000 clones, about 85% seen once. This TCR came from a woman between 65 and 79 years old in good health. Sequenced input: blood.

CDR3 bases: TGTGCCAGCTCACCACAACGGACCGGGGAGCTGTTTTTT. This gives the protein CASSPQRTGELFF. This rearrangement joins TRBV18 to TRBJ2-2; D is unclear. The CDR3 runs to 13 residues. The V gene's germline CDR1 is KGHSH and CDR2 LQKENI. Between the trimmed V and J ends, which lost 1 base and 5 bases, there was a span of 5 bases.